This T cell receptor beta chain comes out of a study of blood T cell repertoires in COVID-19. Study in general: The study drew acute and convalescent COVID-19 samples from the United States, Italy and Spain.

The data were produced by immunoSEQ multiplex PCR, yet TCRdb's version contains in-frame clones alone and is incomplete. The data hold around 300,000 clones, with approximately 92% observed a single time. Looked up from germline, CDR1 is SGDLS and CDR2 is YYNGEE. The CDR3 is 17 residues long. Trimming removed 5 bases from V and 0 bases from J, with 17 bases in between. The source material was PBMCs or T cells enriched from blood (not recorded which). The chain is built from TRBV9 and TRBJ2-2; D might be TRBD1 (5 bases). The sequence derives from a woman aged 25 to 39 who had recovered from COVID-19. CDR3 nucleotides: TGTGCCAGCAGGCCCAGGGTGGGTGACGCGAACACCGGGGAGCTGTTTTTT. Residues: CASRPRVGDANTGELFF.